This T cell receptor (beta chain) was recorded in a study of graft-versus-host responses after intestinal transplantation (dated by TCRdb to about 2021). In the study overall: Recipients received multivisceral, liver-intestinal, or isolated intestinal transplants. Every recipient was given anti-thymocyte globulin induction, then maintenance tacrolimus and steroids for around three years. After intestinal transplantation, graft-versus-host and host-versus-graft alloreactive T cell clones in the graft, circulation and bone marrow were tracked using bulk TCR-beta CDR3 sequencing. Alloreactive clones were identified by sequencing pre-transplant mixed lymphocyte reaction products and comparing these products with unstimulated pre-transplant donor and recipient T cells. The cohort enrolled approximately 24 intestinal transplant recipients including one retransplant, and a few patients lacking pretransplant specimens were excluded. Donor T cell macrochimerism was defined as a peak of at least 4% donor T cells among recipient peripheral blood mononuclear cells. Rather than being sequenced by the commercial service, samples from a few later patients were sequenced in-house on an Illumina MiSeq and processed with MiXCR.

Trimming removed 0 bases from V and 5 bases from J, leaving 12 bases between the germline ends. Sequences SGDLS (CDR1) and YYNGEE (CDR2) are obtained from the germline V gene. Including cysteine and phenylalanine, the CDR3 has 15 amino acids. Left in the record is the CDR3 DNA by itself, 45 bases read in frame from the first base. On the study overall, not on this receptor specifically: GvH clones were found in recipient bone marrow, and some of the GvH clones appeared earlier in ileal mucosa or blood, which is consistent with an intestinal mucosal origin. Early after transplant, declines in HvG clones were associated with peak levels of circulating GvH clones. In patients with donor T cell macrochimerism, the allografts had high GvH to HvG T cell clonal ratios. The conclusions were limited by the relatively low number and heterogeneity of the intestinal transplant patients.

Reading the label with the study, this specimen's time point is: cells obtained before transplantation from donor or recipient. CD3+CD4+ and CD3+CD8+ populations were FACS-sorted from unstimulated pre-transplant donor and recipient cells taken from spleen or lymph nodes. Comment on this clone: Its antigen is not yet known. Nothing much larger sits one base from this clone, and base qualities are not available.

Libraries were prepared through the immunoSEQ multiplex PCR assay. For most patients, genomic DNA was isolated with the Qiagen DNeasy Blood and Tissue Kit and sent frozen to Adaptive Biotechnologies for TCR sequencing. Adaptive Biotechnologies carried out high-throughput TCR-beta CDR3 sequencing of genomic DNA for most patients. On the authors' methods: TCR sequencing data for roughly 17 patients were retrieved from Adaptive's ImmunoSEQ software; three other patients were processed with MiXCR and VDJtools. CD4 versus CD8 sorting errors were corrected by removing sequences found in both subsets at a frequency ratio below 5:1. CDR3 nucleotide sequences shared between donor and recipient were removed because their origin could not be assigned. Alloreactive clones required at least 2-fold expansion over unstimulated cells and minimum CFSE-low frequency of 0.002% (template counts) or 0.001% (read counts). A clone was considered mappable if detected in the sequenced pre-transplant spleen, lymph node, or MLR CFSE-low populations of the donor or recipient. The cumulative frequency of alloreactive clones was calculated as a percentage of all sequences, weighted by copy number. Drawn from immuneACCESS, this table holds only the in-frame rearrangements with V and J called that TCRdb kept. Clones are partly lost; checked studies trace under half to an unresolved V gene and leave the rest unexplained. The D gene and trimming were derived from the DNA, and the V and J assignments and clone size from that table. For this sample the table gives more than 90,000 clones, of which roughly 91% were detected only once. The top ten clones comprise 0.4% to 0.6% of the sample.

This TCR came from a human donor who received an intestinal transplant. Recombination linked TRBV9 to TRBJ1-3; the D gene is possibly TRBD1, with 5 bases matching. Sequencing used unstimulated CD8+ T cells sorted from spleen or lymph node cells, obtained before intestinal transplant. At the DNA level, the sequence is TGTGCCAGCAGCGTAGGGCAGGGAGGGAGAAACACCATATATTTT. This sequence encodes CASSVGQGGRNTIYF.